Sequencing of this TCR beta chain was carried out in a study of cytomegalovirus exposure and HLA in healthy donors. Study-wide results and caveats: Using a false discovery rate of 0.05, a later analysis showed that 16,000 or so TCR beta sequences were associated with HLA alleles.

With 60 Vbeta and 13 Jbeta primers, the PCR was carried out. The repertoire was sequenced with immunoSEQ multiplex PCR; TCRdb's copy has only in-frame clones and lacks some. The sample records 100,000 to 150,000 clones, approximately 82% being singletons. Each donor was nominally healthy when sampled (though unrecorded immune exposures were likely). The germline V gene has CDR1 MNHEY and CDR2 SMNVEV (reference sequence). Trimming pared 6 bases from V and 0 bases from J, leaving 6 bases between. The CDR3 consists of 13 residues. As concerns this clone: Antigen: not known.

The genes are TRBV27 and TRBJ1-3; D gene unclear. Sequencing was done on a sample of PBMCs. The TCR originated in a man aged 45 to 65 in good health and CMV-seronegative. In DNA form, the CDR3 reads TGTGCCAGCAGACAGTCCTCTGGAAACACCATATATTTT. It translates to CASRQSSGNTIYF.